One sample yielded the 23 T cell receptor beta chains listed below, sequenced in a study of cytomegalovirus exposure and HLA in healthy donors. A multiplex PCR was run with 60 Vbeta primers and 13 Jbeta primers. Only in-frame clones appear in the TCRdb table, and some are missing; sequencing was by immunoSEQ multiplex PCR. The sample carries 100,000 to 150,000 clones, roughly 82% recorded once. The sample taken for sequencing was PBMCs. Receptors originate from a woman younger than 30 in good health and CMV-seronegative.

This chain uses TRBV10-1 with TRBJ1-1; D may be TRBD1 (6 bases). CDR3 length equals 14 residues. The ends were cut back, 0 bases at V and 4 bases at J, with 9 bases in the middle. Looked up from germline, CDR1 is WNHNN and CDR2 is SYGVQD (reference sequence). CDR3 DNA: TGCGCCAGCAGTGAGTCGGGCAGGGGCACTGAAGCTTTCTTT. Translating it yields CASSESGRGTEAFF.

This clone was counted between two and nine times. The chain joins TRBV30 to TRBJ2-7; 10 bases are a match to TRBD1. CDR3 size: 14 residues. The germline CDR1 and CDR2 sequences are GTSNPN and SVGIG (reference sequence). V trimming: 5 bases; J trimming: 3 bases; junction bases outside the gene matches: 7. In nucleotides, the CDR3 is TGTGCCTGGCGAGGACAGGGGGAAGTCTACGAGCAGTACTTC. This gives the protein CAWRGQGEVYEQYF.

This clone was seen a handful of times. The CDR3, as DNA: TGTGCCAGCAGCTTACCCGGCATGCGGCAGAAGCTTTTCTTT. It codes for CASSLPGMRQKLFF. This rearrangement joins TRBV11-2 to TRBJ1-1, with no clear D. CDR1 is SGHAT, CDR2 FQNNGV, per germline. The CDR3 length is 14 residues. V lost 2 bases and J 13 bases, leaving 20 bases between the germline ends. The full variable domain, rest sourced from reference TRBV11-2 and TRBJ1-1, is EAGVAQSPRYKIIEKRQSVAFWCNPISGHATLYWYQQILGQGPKLLIQFQNNGVVDDSQLPKDRFSAERLKGVDSTLKIQPAKLEDSAVYLCASSLPGMRQKLFFGQGTRLTVV.

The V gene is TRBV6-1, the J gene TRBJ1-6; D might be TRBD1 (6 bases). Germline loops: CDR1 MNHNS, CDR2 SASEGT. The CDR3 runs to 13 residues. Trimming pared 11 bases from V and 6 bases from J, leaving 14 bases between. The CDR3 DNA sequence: TGTGCCGCCCTCCGGACAGCTAATTCACCCCTCCACTTT. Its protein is CAALRTANSPLHF.

The CDR3, as DNA: TGTGCCAGCAGCTTTGAGCTAACAGGGCGGCAGTTCTTC. It translates to CASSFELTGRQFF. The V gene is TRBV7-9, the J gene TRBJ2-1; tentatively, D is TRBD1 (6 bases). The CDR3 is 13 residues long. Germline CDR1 reads SEHNR; CDR2 reads FQNEAQ (reference sequence). V lost 3 bases, J lost 12 bases, and 15 bases lay in between. The entire variable domain, with the rest obtained from reference TRBV7-9 and TRBJ2-1, is as follows: DTGVSQNPRHKITKRGQNVTFRCDPISEHNRLYWYRQTLGQGPEFLTYFQNEAQLEKSRLLSDRFSAERPKGSFSTLEIQRTEQGDSAMYLCASSFELTGRQFFGPGTRLTVL.

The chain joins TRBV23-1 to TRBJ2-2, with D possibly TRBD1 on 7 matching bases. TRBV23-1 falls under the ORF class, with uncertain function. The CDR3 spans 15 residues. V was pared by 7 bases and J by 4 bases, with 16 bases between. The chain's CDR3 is CASNRQGGVTGELFF. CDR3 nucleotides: TGCGCCAGCAACAGACAGGGCGGGGTCACCGGGGAGCTGTTTTTT.

In DNA, the CDR3 is TGTGCCAGCAGCGTAGCGACTAGCGGGAGGGCCAGAGATACGCAGTATTTT. Translating it yields CASSVATSGRARDTQYF. The J gene is TRBJ2-3, the V gene TRBV9, with 14 bases aligning to TRBD2. This CDR3 is built from 17 residues. The germline V gene has CDR1 SGDLS and CDR2 YYNGEE. Trimming took 0 bases from V and 5 from J; bases not matched to a gene: 5.

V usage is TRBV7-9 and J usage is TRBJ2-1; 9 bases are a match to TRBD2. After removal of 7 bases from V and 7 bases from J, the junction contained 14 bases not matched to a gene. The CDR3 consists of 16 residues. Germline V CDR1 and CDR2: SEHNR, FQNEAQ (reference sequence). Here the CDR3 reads CASNPPRGSGGNEQFF. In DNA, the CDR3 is TGTGCCAGCAACCCCCCCCGGGGTAGCGGGGGAAATGAGCAGTTCTTC. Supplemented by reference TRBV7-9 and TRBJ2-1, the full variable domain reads DTGVSQNPRHKITKRGQNVTFRCDPISEHNRLYWYRQTLGQGPEFLTYFQNEAQLEKSRLLSDRFSAERPKGSFSTLEIQRTEQGDSAMYLCASNPPRGSGGNEQFFGPGTRLTVL.

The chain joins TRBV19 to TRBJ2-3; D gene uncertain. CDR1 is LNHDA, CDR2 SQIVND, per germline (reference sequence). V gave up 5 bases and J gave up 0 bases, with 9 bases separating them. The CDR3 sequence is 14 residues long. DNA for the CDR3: TGTGCCAGTAGTTTAACGACTAGCACAGATACGCAGTATTTT. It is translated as CASSLTTSTDTQYF.

The CDR3 region has the DNA TGCGCCAGCAGTGACGGGGAAAAGACTGAAGCTTTCTTT. Protein: CASSDGEKTEAFF. The V call is TRBV10-1, the J call TRBJ1-1, with unresolved D. The CDR3 consists of 13 residues. Trimming cost V 3 bases and J 5 bases, with 10 bases left between them. Per the germline V gene, CDR1 is WNHNN and CDR2 is SYGVQD (reference sequence).

The CDR3: CASSPVAGGETGELFF. The CDR3 nucleotides are TGTGCCAGCTCACCCGTAGCGGGAGGTGAAACCGGGGAGCTGTTTTTT. The rearrangement joins TRBV18 to TRBJ2-2; 10 nucleotides agree with TRBD2. CDR1 KGHSH and CDR2 LQKENI come from the germline V gene. The CDR3 is made up of 16 amino acids. Trimming at V came to 3 bases and at J to 5 bases, leaving 6 bases not matched to a gene.

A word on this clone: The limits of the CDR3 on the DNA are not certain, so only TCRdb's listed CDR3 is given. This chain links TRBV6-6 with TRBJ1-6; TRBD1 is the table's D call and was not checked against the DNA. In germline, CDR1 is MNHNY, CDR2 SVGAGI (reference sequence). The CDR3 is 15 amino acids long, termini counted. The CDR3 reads CASSSSTVLNSPLHF.

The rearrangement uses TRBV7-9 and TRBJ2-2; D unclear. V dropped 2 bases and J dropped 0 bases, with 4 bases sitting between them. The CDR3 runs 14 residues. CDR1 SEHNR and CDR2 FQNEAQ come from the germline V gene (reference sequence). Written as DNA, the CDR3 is TGTGCCAGCAGCTTAAGCCCGAACACCGGGGAGCTGTTTTTT. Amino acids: CASSLSPNTGELFF.

The CDR3 sequence: CAISAQGTDQPQHF. As DNA, the CDR3 is TGTGCCATCAGTGCCCAGGGAACCGATCAGCCCCAGCATTTT. The genes are TRBV10-3 and TRBJ1-5; D is perhaps TRBD1 (5 bases). V was cut by 4 bases and J by 5 bases, with 12 bases left in between. CDR1 and CDR2 from the germline V gene are ENHRY and SYGVKD. CDR3 size: 14 residues.

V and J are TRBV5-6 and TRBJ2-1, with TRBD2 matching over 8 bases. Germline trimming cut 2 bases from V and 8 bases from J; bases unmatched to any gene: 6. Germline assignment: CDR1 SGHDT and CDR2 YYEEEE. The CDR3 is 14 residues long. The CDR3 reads CASSFETSAYEQFF. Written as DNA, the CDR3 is TGTGCCAGCAGCTTCGAGACTAGCGCCTATGAGCAGTTCTTC.

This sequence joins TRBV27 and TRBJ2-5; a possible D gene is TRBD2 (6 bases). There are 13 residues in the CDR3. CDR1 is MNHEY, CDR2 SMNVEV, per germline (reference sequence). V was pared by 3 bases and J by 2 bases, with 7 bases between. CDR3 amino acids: CASSLSGQETQYF. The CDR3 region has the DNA TGTGCCAGCAGTTTGAGCGGGCAAGAGACCCAGTACTTC.

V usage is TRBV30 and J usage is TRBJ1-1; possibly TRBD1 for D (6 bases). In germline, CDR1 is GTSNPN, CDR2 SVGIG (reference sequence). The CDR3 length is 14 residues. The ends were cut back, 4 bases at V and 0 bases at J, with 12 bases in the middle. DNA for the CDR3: TGTGCCTGGAAGCAGGGGTCACTGAACACTGAAGCTTTCTTT. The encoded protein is CAWKQGSLNTEAFF.

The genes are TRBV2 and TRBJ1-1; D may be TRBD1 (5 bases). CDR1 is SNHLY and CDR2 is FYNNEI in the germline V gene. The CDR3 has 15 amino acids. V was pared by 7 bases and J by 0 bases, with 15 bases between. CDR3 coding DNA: TGTGCCAGCATTCGAGACCGGGGGGTGAACACTGAAGCTTTCTTT. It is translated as CASIRDRGVNTEAFF.

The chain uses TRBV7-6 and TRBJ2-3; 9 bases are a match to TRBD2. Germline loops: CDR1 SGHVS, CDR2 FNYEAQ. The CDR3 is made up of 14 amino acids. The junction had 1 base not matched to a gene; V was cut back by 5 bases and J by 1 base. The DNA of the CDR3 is TGTGCCAGCAGCGCTAGCGGGGGCACAGATACGCAGTATTTT. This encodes CASSASGGTDTQYF. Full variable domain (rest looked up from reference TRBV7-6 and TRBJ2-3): GAGVSQSPRYKVTKRGQDVALRCDPISGHVSLYWYRQALGQGPEFLTYFNYEAQQDKSGLPNDRFSAERPEGSISTLTIQRTEQRDSAMYRCASSASGGTDTQYFGPGTRLTVL.

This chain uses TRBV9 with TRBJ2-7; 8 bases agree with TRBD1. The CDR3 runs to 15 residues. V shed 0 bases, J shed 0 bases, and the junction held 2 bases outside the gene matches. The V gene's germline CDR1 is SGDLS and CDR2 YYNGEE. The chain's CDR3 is CASSVGTGTSYEQYF. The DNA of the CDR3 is TGTGCCAGCAGCGTAGGGACAGGGACCTCCTACGAGCAGTACTTC.

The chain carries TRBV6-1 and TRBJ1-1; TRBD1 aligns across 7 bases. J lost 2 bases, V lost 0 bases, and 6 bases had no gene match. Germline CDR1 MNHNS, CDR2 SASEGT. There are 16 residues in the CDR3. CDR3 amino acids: CASSEAQGVVNTEAFF. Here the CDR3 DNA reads TGTGCCAGCAGTGAAGCGCAGGGGGTGGTCAACACTGAAGCTTTCTTT.

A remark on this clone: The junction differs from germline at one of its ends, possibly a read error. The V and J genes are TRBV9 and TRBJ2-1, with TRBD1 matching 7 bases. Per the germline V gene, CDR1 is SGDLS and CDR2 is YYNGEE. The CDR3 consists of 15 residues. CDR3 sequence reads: CAGSVRDRGYNEQFF. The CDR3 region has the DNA TGTGCCGGCAGCGTCCGGGACAGAGGCTACAATGAGCAGTTCTTC.

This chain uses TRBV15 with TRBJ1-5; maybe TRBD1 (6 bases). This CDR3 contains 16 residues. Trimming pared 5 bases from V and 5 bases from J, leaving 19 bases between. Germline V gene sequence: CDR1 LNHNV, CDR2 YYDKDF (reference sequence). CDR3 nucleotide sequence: TGTGCCACCAGCTCCCGAAGGGGGTATCGGGATCAGCCCCAGCATTTT. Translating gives CATSSRRGYRDQPQHF.